This note documents a single T cell receptor (beta chain) sequence. The antigen remains unidentified. The junction does not match germline at one end; this may be a read error. The CDR3 has 14 residues. Germline lookup yields CDR1 KGHDR and CDR2 SFDVKD. The data stem from a study of Graves' ophthalmopathy and Graves' hyperthyroidism. In donors with ophthalmopathy, activity was moderate-to-severe, with CAS ≥3, NOSPECS ≥4 and duration under 3 months. Amplified TCR beta CDR3 regions were obtained using RNA transcripts as template. In the first round, RT-PCR was carried out with HTBI primers, and a multiplex PCR formed the second round. Using its own MiXCR run on the multiplex PCR reads, TCRdb lists one record per CDR3 protein. Altogether about 700,000 distinct CDR3 sequences are present, 35% to 50% being singletons, with the ten largest covering 40% to 45%. Study results and limitations: Sensitivity reached approximately 88% and specificity around 81% for a 13-signature model separating ophthalmopathy from stable hyperthyroidism.

Sequencing was done on a sample of peripheral blood. The clonotype comes from an adult man with Graves' ophthalmopathy. The chain employs TRBV24-1 and TRBJ1-5; possible D gene TRBD1, 6 bases. The CDR3 here is CASSLPGVNQPQHF. The CDR3 coding sequence is TGTGCCAGCAGTTTACCAGGGGTCAATCAGCCCCAGCATTTT.